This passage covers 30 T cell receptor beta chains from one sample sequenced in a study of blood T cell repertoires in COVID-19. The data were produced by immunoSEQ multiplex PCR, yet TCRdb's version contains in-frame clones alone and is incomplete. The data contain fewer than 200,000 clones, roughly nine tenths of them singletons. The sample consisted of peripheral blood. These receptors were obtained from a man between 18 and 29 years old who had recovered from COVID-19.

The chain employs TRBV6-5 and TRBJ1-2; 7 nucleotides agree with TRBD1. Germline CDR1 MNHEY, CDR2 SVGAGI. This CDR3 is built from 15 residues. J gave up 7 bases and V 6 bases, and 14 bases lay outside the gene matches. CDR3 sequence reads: CASRQGTAAGGGYTF. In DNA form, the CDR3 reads TGTGCCAGCAGGCAAGGGACAGCCGCAGGGGGTGGCTACACCTTC.

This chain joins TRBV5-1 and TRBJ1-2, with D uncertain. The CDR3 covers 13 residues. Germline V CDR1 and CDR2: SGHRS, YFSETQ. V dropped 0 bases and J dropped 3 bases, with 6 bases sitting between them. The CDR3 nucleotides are TGCGCCAGCAGCTTGGGAGGAGACTATGGCTACACCTTC. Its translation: CASSLGGDYGYTF.

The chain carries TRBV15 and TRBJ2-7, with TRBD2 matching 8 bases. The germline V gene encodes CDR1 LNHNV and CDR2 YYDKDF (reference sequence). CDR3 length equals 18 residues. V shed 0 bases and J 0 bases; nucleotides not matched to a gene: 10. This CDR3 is CATSRDPTAGGSSYEQYF. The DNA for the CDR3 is TGTGCCACCAGCAGAGATCCGACGGCGGGGGGCAGCTCCTACGAGCAGTACTTC.

CDR3 region: CASSGRPSATGELFF. Here the CDR3 DNA reads TGCGCCAGCAGTGGAAGGCCTAGCGCCACCGGGGAGCTGTTTTTT. The rearrangement uses TRBV10-1 and TRBJ2-2; maybe TRBD2 (6 bases). The germline V and J ends were trimmed by 4 bases and 4 bases, with 13 bases remaining between them. Per the germline V gene, CDR1 is WNHNN and CDR2 is SYGVQD (reference sequence). This CDR3 is built from 15 residues.

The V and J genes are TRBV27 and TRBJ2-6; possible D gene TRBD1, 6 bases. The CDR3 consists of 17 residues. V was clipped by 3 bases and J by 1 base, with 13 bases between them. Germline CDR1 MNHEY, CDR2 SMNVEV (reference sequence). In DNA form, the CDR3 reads TGTGCCAGCAGTTTCCGGACAGTTACATCTGGGGCCAACGTCCTGACTTTC. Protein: CASSFRTVTSGANVLTF.

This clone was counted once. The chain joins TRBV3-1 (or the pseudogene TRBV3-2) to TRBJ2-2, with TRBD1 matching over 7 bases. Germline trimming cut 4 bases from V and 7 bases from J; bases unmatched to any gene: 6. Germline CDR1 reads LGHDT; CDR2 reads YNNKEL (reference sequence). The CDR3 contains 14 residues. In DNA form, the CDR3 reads TGTGCCAGCAGCCTCCGGACAGGCGGCGGGGAGCTGTTTTTT. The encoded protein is CASSLRTGGGELFF.

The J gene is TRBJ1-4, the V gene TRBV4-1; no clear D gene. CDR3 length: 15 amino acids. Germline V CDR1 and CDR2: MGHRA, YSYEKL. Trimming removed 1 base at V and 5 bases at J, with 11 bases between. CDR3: CASSQVQQLNEKLFF. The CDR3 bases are TGCGCCAGCAGCCAAGTCCAACAATTGAATGAAAAACTGTTTTTT.

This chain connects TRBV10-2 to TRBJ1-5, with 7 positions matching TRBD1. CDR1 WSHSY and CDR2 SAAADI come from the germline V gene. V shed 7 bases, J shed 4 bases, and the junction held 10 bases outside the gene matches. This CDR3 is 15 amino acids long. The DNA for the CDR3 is TGCGCCAGCATGCAGGGGGTGGGGGTTAATCAGCCCCAGCATTTT. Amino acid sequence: CASMQGVGVNQPQHF.

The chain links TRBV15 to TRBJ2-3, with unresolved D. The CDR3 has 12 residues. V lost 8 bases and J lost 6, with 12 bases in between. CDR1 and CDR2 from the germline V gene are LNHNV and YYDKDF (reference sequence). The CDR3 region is CATGASQDTQYF. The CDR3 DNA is TGTGCCACCGGAGCCTCCCAGGATACGCAGTATTTT.

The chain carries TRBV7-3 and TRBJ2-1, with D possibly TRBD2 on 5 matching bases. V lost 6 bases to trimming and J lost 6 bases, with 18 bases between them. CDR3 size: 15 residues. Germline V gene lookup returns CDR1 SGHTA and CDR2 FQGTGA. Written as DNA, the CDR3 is TGTGCCAGCAGTTTTTGGGGTAGCGCGGGCAATGAGCAGTTCTTC. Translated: CASSFWGSAGNEQFF.

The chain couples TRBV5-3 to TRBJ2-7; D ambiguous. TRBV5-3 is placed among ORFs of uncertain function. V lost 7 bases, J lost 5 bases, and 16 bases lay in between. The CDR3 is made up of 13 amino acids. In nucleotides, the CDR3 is TGTGCCAGACCCGGATCGACACCCCACGAGCAGTACTTC. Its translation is CARPGSTPHEQYF.

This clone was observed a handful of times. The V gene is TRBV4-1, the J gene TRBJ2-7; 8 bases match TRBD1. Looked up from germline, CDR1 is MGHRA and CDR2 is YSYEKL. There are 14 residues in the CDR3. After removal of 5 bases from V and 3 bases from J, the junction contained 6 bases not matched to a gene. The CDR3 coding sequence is TGCGCCAGCAGCGTACAGGGGGGACACTACGAGCAGTACTTC. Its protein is CASSVQGGHYEQYF.

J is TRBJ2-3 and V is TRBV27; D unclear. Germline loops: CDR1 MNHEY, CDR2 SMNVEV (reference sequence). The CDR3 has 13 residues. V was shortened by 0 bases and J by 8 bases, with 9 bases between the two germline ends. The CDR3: CASSLSPGFTQYF. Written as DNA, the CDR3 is TGTGCCAGCAGTTTATCCCCCGGGTTTACGCAGTATTTT.

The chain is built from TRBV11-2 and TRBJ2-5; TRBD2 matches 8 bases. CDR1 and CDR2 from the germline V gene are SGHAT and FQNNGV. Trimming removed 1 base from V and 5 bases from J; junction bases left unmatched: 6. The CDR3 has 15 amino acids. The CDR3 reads CASSLGAGAGETQYF. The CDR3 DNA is TGTGCCAGCAGCTTAGGAGCGGGGGCGGGGGAGACCCAGTACTTC.

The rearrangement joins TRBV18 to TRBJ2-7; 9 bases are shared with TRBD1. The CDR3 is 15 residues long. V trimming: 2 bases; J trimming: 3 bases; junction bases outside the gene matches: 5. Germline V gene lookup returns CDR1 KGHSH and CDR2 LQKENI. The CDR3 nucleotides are TGTGCCAGCTCACCAAAGGGGACAGGGATCTACGAGCAGTACTTC. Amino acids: CASSPKGTGIYEQYF.

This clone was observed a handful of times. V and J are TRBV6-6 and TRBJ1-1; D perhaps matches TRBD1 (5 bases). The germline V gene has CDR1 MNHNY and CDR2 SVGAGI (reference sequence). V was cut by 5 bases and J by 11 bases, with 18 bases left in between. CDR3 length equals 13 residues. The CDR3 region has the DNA TGTGCCAGCAGTGCACAAAATCAGGGAGGGGCTTTCTTT. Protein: CASSAQNQGGAFF.

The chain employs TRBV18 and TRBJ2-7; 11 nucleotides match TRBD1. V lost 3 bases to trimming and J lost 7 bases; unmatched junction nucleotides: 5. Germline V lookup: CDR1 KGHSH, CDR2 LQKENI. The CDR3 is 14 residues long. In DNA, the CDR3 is TGTGCCAGCTCACCCGGGACAGGGGGTGGAGAGCAGTACTTC. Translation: CASSPGTGGGEQYF.

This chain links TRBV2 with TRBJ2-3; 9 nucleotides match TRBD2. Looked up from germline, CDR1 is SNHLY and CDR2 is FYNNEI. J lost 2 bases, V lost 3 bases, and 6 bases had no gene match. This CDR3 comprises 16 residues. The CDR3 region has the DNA TGTGCCAGCAGTGAGGGGCTAGCGGGATTCACAGATACGCAGTATTTT. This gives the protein CASSEGLAGFTDTQYF.

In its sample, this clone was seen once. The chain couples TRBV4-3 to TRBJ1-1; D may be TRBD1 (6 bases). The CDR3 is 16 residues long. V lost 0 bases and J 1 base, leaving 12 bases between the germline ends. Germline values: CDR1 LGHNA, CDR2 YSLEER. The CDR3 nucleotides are TGCGCCAGCAGCCAAGATGCAGGGGCCCGGAACACTGAAGCTTTCTTT. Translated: CASSQDAGARNTEAFF.

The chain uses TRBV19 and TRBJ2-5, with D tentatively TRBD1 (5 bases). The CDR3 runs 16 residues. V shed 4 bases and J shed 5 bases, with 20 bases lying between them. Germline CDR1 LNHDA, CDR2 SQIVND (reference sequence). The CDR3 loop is CASSTILTGSRETQYF. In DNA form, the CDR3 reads TGTGCCAGTAGTACCATACTCACAGGCTCGCGTGAGACCCAGTACTTC. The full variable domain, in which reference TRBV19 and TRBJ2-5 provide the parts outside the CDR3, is DGGITQSPKYLFRKEGQNVTLSCEQNLNHDAMYWYRQDPGQGLRLIYYSQIVNDFQKGDIAEGYSVSREKKESFPLTVTSAQKNPTAFYLCASSTILTGSRETQYFGPGTRLLVL.

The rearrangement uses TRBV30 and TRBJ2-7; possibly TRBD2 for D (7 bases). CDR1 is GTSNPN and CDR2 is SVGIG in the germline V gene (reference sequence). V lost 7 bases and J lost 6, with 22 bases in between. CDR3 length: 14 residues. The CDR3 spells CASLGGAKRSEQYF. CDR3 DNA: TGTGCCTCCCTAGGGGGGGCGAAGAGGTCCGAGCAGTACTTC.

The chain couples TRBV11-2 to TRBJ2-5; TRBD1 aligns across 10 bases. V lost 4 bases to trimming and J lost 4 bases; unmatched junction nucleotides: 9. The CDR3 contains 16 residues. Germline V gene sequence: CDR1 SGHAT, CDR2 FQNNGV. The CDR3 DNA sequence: TGTGCCAGCAGCTCGCCGGGACAGGGGTTCGGAGAGACCCAGTACTTC. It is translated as CASSSPGQGFGETQYF.

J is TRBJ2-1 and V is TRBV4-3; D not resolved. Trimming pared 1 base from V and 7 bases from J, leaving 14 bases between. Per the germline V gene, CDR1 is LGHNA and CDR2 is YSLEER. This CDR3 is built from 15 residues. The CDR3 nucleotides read TGCGCCAGCAGCCAAGTGTTAACTGGCGGTAATGAGCAGTTCTTC. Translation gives CASSQVLTGGNEQFF.

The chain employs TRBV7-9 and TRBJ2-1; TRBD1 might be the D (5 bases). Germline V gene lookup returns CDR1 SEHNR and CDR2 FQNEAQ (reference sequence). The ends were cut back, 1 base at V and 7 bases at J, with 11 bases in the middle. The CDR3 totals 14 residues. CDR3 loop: CASSLGQGENEQFF. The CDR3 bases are TGTGCCAGCAGCTTAGGGCAGGGCGAGAATGAGCAGTTCTTC. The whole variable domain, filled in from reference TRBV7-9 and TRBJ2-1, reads DTGVSQNPRHKITKRGQNVTFRCDPISEHNRLYWYRQTLGQGPEFLTYFQNEAQLEKSRLLSDRFSAERPKGSFSTLEIQRTEQGDSAMYLCASSLGQGENEQFFGPGTRLTVL.

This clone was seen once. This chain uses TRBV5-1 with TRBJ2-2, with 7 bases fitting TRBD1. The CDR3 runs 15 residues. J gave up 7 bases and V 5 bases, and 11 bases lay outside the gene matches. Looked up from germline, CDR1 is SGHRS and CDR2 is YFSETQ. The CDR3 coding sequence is TGCGCCAGCAGTCCCTCGACAGGGAAGGGCGGGGAGCTGTTTTTT. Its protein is CASSPSTGKGGELFF.

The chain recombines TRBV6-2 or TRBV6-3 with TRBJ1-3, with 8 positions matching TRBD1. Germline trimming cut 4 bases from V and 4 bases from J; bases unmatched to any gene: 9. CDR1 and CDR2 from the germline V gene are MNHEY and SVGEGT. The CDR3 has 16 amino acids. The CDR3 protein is CASSSARQGTGNTIYF. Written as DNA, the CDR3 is TGTGCCAGCAGTTCCGCGAGACAGGGGACCGGAAACACCATATATTTT.

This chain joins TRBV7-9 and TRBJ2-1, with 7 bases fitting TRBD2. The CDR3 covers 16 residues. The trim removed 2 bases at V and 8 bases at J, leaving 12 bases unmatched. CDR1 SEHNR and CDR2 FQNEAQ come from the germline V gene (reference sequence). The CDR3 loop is CASSLISGRLRDEQFF. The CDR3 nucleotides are TGTGCCAGCAGCTTAATTAGCGGGCGATTACGGGATGAGCAGTTCTTC.

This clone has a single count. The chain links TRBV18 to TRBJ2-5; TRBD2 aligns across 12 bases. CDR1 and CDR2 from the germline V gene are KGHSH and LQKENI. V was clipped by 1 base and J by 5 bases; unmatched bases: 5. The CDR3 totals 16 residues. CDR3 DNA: TGTGCCAGCTCACCACGACTAGCGGGAGCAGGGGAGACCCAGTACTTC. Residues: CASSPRLAGAGETQYF.

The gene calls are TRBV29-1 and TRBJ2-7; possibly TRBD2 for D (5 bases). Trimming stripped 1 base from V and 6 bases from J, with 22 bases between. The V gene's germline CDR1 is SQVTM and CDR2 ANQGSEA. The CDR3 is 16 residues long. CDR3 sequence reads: CSVEVPPRRPLSEQYF. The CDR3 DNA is TGCAGCGTTGAAGTTCCCCCGCGGAGGCCCCTATCCGAGCAGTACTTC.

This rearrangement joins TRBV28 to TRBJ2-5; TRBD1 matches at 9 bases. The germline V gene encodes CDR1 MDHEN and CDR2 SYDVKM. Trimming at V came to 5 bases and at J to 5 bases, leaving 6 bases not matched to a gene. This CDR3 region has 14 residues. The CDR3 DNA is TGTGCCAGCAGTACGGGACAGGGTTTCGAGACCCAGTACTTC. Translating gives CASSTGQGFETQYF.